This TCR beta chain is from a study of T cells in Graves' hyperthyroidism and ophthalmopathy. Diagnoses were made from clinical symptoms, serum measures (thyroxine and TRAb), thyroid ultrasound and orbital computed tomography. This clonotype was observed a handful of times. In germline, CDR1 is SGHTA, CDR2 FQGTGA. With V trimmed by 2 bases and J by 0 bases, 3 bases remained unmatched. The CDR3 consists of 16 residues. RNA transcripts were the template for amplifying TCR beta CDR3 regions. The TCR CDR3 was amplified in a first-round RT-PCR using the HTBI primer set. Each CDR3 protein gets one entry after TCRdb re-called the multiplex PCR reads with MiXCR. This table has 75,000 to 100,000 distinct CDR3 sequences, around 50% appearing once.

J is TRBJ2-7 and V is TRBV7-3, with 11 nucleotides matching TRBD2. The sequenced sample consisted of blood. This TCR was sampled from a woman aged 40 to 55 with Graves' hyperthyroidism. The CDR3 spells CASSLWGTSGSYEQYF. CDR3 DNA: TGTGCCAGCAGCTTATGGGGGACTAGCGGCTCCTACGAGCAGTACTTC. Using reference TRBV7-3 and TRBJ2-7 for the parts outside the CDR3, the full variable domain is GAGVSQTPSNKVTEKGKYVELRCDPISGHTALYWYRQSLGQGPEFLIYFQGTGAADDSGLPNDRFFAVRPEGSVSTLKIQRTERGDSAVYLCASSLWGTSGSYEQYFGPGTRLTVT.